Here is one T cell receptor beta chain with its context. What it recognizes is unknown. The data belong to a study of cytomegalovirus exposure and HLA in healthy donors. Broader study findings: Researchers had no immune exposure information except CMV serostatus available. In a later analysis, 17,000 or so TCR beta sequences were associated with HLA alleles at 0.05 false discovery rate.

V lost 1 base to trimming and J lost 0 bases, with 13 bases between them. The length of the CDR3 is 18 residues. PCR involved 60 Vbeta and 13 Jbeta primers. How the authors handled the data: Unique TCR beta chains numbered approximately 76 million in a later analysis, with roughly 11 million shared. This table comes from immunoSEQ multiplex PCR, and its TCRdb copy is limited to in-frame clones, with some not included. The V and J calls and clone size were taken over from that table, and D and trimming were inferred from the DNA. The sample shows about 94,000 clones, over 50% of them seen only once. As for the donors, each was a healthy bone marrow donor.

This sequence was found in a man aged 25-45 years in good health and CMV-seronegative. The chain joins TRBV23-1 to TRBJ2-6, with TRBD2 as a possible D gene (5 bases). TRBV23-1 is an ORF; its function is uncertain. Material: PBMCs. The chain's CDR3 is CASSQWTVGISGANVLTF. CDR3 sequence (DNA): TGCGCCAGCAGTCAATGGACTGTGGGGATCTCTGGGGCCAACGTCCTGACTTTC.